Listed below are T cell receptor beta chains from one sample, sequenced in a study of blood T cell repertoires in COVID-19. TCRdb keeps only in-frame clones here, not all; method: immunoSEQ multiplex PCR. Here the sample spans 300,000 to 400,000 clones, around 90% being singletons. The sequenced sample consisted of PBMCs or T cells enriched from blood (not recorded which). These receptors all stem from a woman aged 18-35 years who had recovered from COVID-19. Each CDR3 is given with its conserved first and last residue. A D gene is named only where the DNA matches it firmly. Expanded clones are given a class, and other clones once, few, many or no size at all.

TRBV11-2	-	-	TRBJ1-1	CASSPIPRGTVAEAFF	TGTGCCAGCAGCCCCATCCCCCGGGGGACGGTCGCTGAAGCTTTCTTT
TRBV3-1/TRBV3-2	once	TRBD1	TRBJ1-6	CASSRQGNNSPLHF	TGTGCCAGCAGCCGACAGGGAAATAATTCACCCCTCCACTTT
TRBV7-2	-	-	TRBJ2-5	CASSLDLRGRGGEETQYF	TGTGCCAGCAGCTTAGACTTAAGGGGCAGGGGTGGTGAAGAGACCCAGTACTTC
TRBV10-3	-	TRBD1	TRBJ2-7	CAGGTGGSEQYF	TGTGCCGGGGGGACAGGGGGCTCCGAGCAGTACTTC
TRBV27	-	-	TRBJ2-7	CASSLPGYEQYF	TGTGCCAGCAGTTTGCCAGGCTACGAGCAGTACTTC
TRBV7-8	-	-	TRBJ1-5	CASSRRSNQPQHF	TGTGCCAGCAGCCGTAGAAGCAATCAGCCCCAGCATTTT
TRBV19	-	TRBD1	TRBJ1-4	CASCWTGAFTTNEKLFF	TGTGCCTCCTGCTGGACAGGGGCGTTTACAACTAATGAAAAACTGTTTTTT
TRBV10-2	-	TRBD1	TRBJ1-5	CASSETGGNQPQHF	TGCGCCAGCAGTGAGACAGGGGGCAATCAGCCCCAGCATTTT
TRBV13	-	-	TRBJ1-2	CASSQQGYGYTF	TGTGCCAGCAGCCAACAGGGCTATGGCTACACCTTC
TRBV5-5	-	TRBD2	TRBJ2-1	CASSFSGGDNEQFF	TGTGCCAGCAGCTTTAGCGGGGGGGACAATGAGCAGTTCTTC
TRBV29-1	-	TRBD1	TRBJ2-3	CSVAGTGSRDTQYF	TGCAGCGTAGCCGGGACAGGGTCTAGGGATACGCAGTATTTT
TRBV5-6	once	-	TRBJ1-6	CASSHSYNSPLHF	TGTGCCAGCAGCCACTCCTATAATTCACCCCTCCACTTT
TRBV5-1	-	TRBD1	TRBJ1-2	CASSESLGTGYGYGYTF	TGCGCCAGCAGCGAGTCATTGGGGACAGGGTATGGGTATGGCTACACCTTC
TRBV5-1	-	TRBD1	TRBJ1-2	CASSWGSTGGADGYTF	TGCGCCAGCAGCTGGGGCTCGACAGGGGGCGCAGATGGCTACACCTTC
TRBV5-8	-	-	TRBJ1-6	CASSPRRQKNSPLHF	TGTGCCAGCAGCCCCCGAAGACAGAAAAATTCACCCCTCCACTTT
TRBV11-2	-	-	TRBJ2-1	CASSPRQVEDNEQFF	TGTGCCAGCAGCCCTCGACAGGTGGAGGACAATGAGCAGTTCTTC
TRBV7-2	once	-	TRBJ2-1	CASSLLQGKGYEQFF	TGTGCCAGCAGCTTATTGCAGGGGAAGGGATATGAGCAGTTCTTC
TRBV10-3	-	TRBD1	TRBJ2-2	CAINGQENTGELFF	TGTGCCATCAATGGACAGGAAAACACCGGGGAGCTGTTTTTT
TRBV15	-	-	TRBJ1-5	CATSRQGSGYLSNQPQHF	TGTGCCACCAGCAGGCAGGGCTCCGGTTACCTTAGCAATCAGCCCCAGCATTTT
TRBV5-4	-	-	TRBJ2-1	CASSQGQGPYPEQFF	TGTGCCAGCAGTCAGGGGCAGGGCCCCTACCCTGAGCAGTTCTTC
TRBV19	-	-	TRBJ1-1	CASLRGEGLNTEAFF	TGTGCCAGTCTCCGCGGGGAGGGCCTTAACACTGAAGCTTTCTTT
TRBV29-1	-	TRBD1	TRBJ2-7	CSVDRGTVNRYEQYF	TGCAGCGTTGATAGGGGGACAGTAAACCGGTACGAGCAGTACTTC
TRBV7-3	-	-	TRBJ2-3	CASSPSSGSNTDTQYF	TGTGCCAGCAGCCCCTCATCCGGGTCAAACACAGATACGCAGTATTTT
TRBV9	once	TRBD1	TRBJ1-3	CASSVSARTGAGNTIYF	TGTGCCAGCAGCGTCTCCGCGAGGACAGGGGCTGGAAACACCATATATTTT
TRBV10-3	-	-	TRBJ1-2	CAISELLDRSYGYTF	TGTGCCATCAGTGAGTTACTTGACAGATCCTATGGCTACACCTTC
TRBV5-8	-	TRBD1	TRBJ1-1	CASSLAGDRRRTEAFF	TGTGCCAGCAGCTTGGCCGGGGACAGGAGAAGGACTGAAGCTTTCTTT
TRBV6-1	-	TRBD1	TRBJ1-2	CASSESGTGGANYGYTF	TGTGCCAGCAGTGAGTCCGGGACAGGGGGTGCGAACTATGGCTACACCTTC
TRBV18	-	-	TRBJ2-2	CASSPAPGELFF	TGTGCCAGCTCACCGGCCCCCGGGGAGCTGTTTTTT
TRBV19	-	-	TRBJ1-6	CASTDYSYNSPLHF	TGTGCCAGTACCGACTACTCCTATAATTCACCCCTCCACTTT
TRBV6-6	-	-	TRBJ1-6	CASSYNGGNNSPLHF	TGTGCCAGCAGTTACAACGGGGGTAATAATTCACCCCTCCACTTT
TRBV7-9	once	-	TRBJ2-1	CASSPTGTGDYNEQFF	TGTGCCAGCAGTCCAACCGGTACAGGTGACTACAATGAGCAGTTCTTC
TRBV23-1	few	-	TRBJ2-2	CASSRATETPNTGELFF	TGCGCCAGCAGTCGCGCTACCGAGACACCGAACACCGGGGAGCTGTTTTTT
TRBV6-8	once	-	TRBJ2-7	CASSHRACYEQYF	TGTGCCAGCAGCCACAGGGCCTGCTACGAGCAGTACTTC
TRBV4-1	-	-	TRBJ2-3	CASSQVAYEGADTQYF	TGCGCCAGCAGCCAAGTGGCCTATGAAGGAGCAGATACGCAGTATTTT
TRBV3-1/TRBV3-2	-	-	TRBJ1-2	CASSRQERGYTF	TGTGCCAGCAGCCGACAGGAGCGGGGCTACACCTTC
TRBV24-1	-	TRBD1	TRBJ1-6	CATSLAGGSHSPLHF	TGTGCCACCAGTTTGGCAGGGGGTTCACATTCACCCCTCCACTTT
TRBV28	-	-	TRBJ1-6	CASSPVGQGFYNSPLHF	TGTGCCAGCAGCCCAGTAGGGCAGGGCTTTTATAATTCACCCCTCCACTTT
TRBV7-6	-	TRBD1	TRBJ1-6	CASSWGQGLNSPLHF	TGTGCCAGCAGCTGGGGACAGGGTCTTAATTCACCCCTCCACTTT
TRBV20-1	-	-	TRBJ2-1	CSAWRDEQFF	TGCAGTGCTTGGCGGGATGAGCAGTTCTTC
TRBV9	-	-	TRBJ1-2	CASSVGVGGKGGYTF	TGTGCCAGCAGCGTAGGTGTTGGGGGGAAGGGTGGCTACACCTTC
TRBV19	once	TRBD1	TRBJ2-7	CASNTGGTADEQYF	TGTGCCAGTAATACAGGGGGAACGGCGGACGAGCAGTACTTC
TRBV10-3	once	TRBD2	TRBJ2-3	CAISAWTSIGEDTQYF	TGTGCCATCAGTGCATGGACTAGCATAGGGGAAGATACGCAGTATTTT
TRBV19	-	-	TRBJ1-1	CASSIGGAEAFF	TGTGCCAGTAGTATCGGGGGGGCTGAAGCTTTCTTT
TRBV6-5	-	-	TRBJ1-1	CASSYAGLRTEAFF	TGTGCCAGCAGTTACGCAGGGCTTCGGACTGAAGCTTTCTTT
TRBV7-3	-	-	TRBJ1-2	CASSLSQGRGYTF	TGTGCCAGCAGCCTATCACAGGGTAGAGGCTACACCTTC
TRBV5-4	-	TRBD1	TRBJ1-2	CASTLDRGNEDGYTF	TGTGCCAGCACCCTAGACAGGGGTAATGAGGATGGCTACACCTTC
TRBV7-9	-	TRBD1	TRBJ1-2	CASSLIGTGVGYTF	TGTGCCAGCAGCTTAATCGGGACAGGAGTTGGCTACACCTTC
TRBV5-4	-	-	TRBJ1-2	CASSLAGSSMGYTF	TGTGCCAGCAGCTTGGCCGGGAGTTCTATGGGCTACACCTTC
TRBV27	-	TRBD1	TRBJ1-3	CASSLYGQGSTIYF	TGTGCCAGCAGTTTGTATGGACAGGGAAGCACCATATATTTT
TRBV24-1	-	TRBD1	TRBJ2-7	CATSRGQGAHEQYF	TGTGCCACCAGCAGGGGACAGGGGGCCCACGAGCAGTACTTC
TRBV5-4	-	-	TRBJ1-2	CASSLGGVYGYTF	TGTGCCAGCAGCTTGGGGGGAGTCTATGGCTACACCTTC
TRBV7-9	-	TRBD2	TRBJ2-7	CASSLASGGAGYEQYF	TGTGCCAGCAGCTTGGCTAGCGGGGGGGCTGGGTACGAGCAGTACTTC
TRBV10-1	-	-	TRBJ2-7	CASSDPVSYEQYF	TGCGCCAGCAGTGATCCGGTCTCCTACGAGCAGTACTTC
TRBV10-3	-	-	TRBJ2-7	CAISDYRASYEQYF	TGTGCCATCAGTGATTACAGGGCCTCCTACGAGCAGTACTTC
TRBV28	-	TRBD1	TRBJ1-2	CASRTGVGYTF	TGTGCCAGCAGGACAGGGGTTGGCTACACCTTC
TRBV29-1	-	TRBD1	TRBJ1-4	CSVDGGTGVHEKLFF	TGCAGCGTTGATGGCGGGACAGGGGTTCATGAAAAACTGTTTTTT
TRBV6-2/TRBV6-3	-	-	TRBJ2-7	CASSPAPGDRPYEQYF	TGTGCCAGCAGTCCAGCCCCGGGGGACAGACCTTACGAGCAGTACTTC
TRBV5-4	-	TRBD2	TRBJ2-5	CASSQDPPGTSGGQETQYF	TGTGCCAGCAGCCAAGACCCCCCTGGGACTAGCGGGGGACAAGAGACCCAGTACTTC
TRBV4-3	few	TRBD1	TRBJ1-2	CASSHRQGTPNYGYTF	TGCGCCAGCAGCCATAGACAGGGGACACCTAACTATGGCTACACCTTC